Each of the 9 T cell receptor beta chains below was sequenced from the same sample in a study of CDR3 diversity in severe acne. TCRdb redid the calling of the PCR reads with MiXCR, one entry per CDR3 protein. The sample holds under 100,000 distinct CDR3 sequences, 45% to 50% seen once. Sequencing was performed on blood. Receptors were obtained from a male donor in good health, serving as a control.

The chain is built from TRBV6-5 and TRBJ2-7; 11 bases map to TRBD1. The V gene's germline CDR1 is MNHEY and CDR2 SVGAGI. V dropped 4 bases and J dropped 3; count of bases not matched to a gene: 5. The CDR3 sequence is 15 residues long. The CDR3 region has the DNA TGTGCCAGCAGTTCCGGGACAGGGGGGGGCTACGAGCAGTACTTC. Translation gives CASSSGTGGGYEQYF.

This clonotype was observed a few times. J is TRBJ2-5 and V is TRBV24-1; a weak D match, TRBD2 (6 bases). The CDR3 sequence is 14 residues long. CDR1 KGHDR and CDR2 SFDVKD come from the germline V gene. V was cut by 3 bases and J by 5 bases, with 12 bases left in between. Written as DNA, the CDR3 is TGTGCCACCAGTGATATCCCAGCGGGTGAGACCCAGTACTTC. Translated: CATSDIPAGETQYF.

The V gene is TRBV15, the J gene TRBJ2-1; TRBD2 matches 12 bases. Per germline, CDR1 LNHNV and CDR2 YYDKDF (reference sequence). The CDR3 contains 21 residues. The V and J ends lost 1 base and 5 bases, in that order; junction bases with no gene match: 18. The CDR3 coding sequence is TGTGCCACCAGCAGAGGTTGGCCGGTAGGTACTAGCGGGGGGACTGACAATGAGCAGTTCTTC. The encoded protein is CATSRGWPVGTSGGTDNEQFF.

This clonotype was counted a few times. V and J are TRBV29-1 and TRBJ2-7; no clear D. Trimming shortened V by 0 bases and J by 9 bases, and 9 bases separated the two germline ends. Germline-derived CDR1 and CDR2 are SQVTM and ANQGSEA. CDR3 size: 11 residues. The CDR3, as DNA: TGCAGCGTTGAAGACAGCCTCGGGCAGTACTTC. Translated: CSVEDSLGQYF.

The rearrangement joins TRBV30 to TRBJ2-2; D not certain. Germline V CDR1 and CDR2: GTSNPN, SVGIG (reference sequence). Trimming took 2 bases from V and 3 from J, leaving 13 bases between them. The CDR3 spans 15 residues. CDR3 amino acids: CAWSTAGLYTGELFF. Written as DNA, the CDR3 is TGTGCCTGGAGTACCGCCGGGTTATACACCGGGGAGCTGTTTTTT.

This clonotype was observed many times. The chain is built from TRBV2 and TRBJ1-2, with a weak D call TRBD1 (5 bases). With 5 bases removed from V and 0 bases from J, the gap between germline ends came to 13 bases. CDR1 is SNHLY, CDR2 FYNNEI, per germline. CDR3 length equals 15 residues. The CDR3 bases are TGTGCCAGCAGTTTACAGAGGGGATCTAACTATGGCTACACCTTC. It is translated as CASSLQRGSNYGYTF.

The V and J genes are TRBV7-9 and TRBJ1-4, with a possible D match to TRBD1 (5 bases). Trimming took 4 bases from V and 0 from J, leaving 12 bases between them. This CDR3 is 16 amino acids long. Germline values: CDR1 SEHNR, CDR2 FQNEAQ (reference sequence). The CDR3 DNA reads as TGTGCCAGCAGCTCGGGACCGATAACAACTAATGAAAAACTGTTTTTT. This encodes CASSSGPITTNEKLFF.

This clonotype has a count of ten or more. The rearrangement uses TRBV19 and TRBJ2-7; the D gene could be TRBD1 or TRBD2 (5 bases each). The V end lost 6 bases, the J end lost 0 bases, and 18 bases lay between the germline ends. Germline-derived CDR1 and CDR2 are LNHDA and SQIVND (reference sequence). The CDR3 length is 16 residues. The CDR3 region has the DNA TGTGCCAGTAGCCCAATAAGGGGCAGCGGCTCCTACGAGCAGTACTTC. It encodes CASSPIRGSGSYEQYF.

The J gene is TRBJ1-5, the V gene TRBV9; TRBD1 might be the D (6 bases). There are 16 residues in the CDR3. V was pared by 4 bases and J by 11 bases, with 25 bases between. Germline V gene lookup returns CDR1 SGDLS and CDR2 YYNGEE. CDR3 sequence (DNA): TGTGCCAGCAGCTTAGGACTAGCGGGGGGCGGGGAGACCCAGCATTTT. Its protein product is CASSLGLAGGGETQHF. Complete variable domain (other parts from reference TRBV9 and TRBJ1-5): DSGVTQTPKHLITATGQRVTLRCSPRSGDLSVYWYQQSLDQGLQFLIQYYNGEERAKGNILERFSAQQFPDLHSELNLSSLELGDSALYFCASSLGLAGGGETQHFGDGTRLSIL.